The clone carrying this T cell receptor (beta chain) was counted a few times. The antigen is undetermined. The record originates from a study of T cell responses to AZD1222 COVID-19 vaccine. About the study: It was second doses at about 4 or about 12 weeks that were pooled.

V was pared by 0 bases and J by 9 bases, with 10 bases of the junction left unmatched. The CDR3 is made up of 15 amino acids. CDR1 and CDR2 from the germline V gene are SGDLS and YYNGEE. Sequenced by immunoSEQ multiplex PCR; TCRdb stores in-frame clones only, minus some. The table shows under 200,000 clones, with 94% occurring only once. The study, taken as a whole, reports: None of the repertoires were sampled until the peak T cell response had passed. White British donors predominated, females outnumbered males, and clonal diversity was possibly underestimated.

The chain couples TRBV9 to TRBJ1-1; the match to TRBD1 covers 8 bases. The sample was peripheral blood, taken on day 0 of AZD1222 vaccination. The TCR originated in an adult in good health. CDR3: CASSVGSLGQAQAFF. CDR3 nucleotides: TGTGCCAGCAGCGTAGGGAGTTTGGGACAGGCGCAAGCTTTCTTT. Using reference TRBV9 and TRBJ1-1 for the parts outside the CDR3, the full variable domain is DSGVTQTPKHLITATGQRVTLRCSPRSGDLSVYWYQQSLDQGLQFLIQYYNGEERAKGNILERFSAQQFPDLHSELNLSSLELGDSALYFCASSVGSLGQAQAFFGQGTRLTVV.